This T cell receptor (beta chain) was profiled in a study of shared clonotypes between healthy human individuals. The study, taken as a whole, reports: Investigators expected sequencing depth to affect clonotype sharing among donors.

The CDR3 extends over 14 amino acids. Trimming removed 0 bases at V and 3 bases at J, with 9 bases between. CDR1 and CDR2 from the germline V gene are SGHKS and YYEKEE (reference sequence). The method was immunoSEQ multiplex PCR; TCRdb's version includes in-frame clones alone and lacks a portion of them. The sample lists approximately 2,300,000 clones, roughly 92% seen once, with 0.37% in the top ten. As to this clone: Its target is unknown.

The specimen was naive CD4+ T cells from PBMCs. Subset given: CD45RA+ positively selected. This sequence joins TRBV5-5 and TRBJ2-5; weak D call: TRBD1 (6 bases). This receptor was identified in a man in his late teens or twenties in good health. Some clones in this sample may be carry-over from other donors' samples. CDR3 in DNA: TGTGCCAGCAGCTTGGCCGCAGGGGAAGAGACCCAGTACTTC. Translation: CASSLAAGEETQYF.